This entry is about one T cell receptor beta chain. What it binds is unknown. These data come from a study of beta chain features in type 1 diabetes. Looking at the study overall: The patients were much like the healthy donors in age, gender and cell yields. Study-wide results and limits: There was a moderate but significant shortening of TCRB CDR3s in all four CD4+ subsets of Type 1 diabetes patients. PCR might favor shorter templates, equally in patients and controls.

Trimming shortened V by 3 bases and J by 2 bases, and 14 bases separated the two germline ends. The CDR3 is 15 amino acids. Germline V gene sequence: CDR1 SGHDN, CDR2 FVKESK. The sequenced template was cDNA made from the entire isolated RNA. Only in-frame clones appear in the TCRdb table, and some are missing; sequencing was by immunoSEQ multiplex PCR. The sample shows a few hundred thousand clones, 16% of them seen only once. The origin of this receptor is a man aged 25 to 45 with type 1 diabetes. The sequencing input was naive CD4+ T cells from blood. This chain links TRBV14 with TRBJ2-7; tentatively, D is TRBD1 (5 bases). The CDR3 spells CASSQESTATYEQYF. The CDR3 nucleotides read TGTGCCAGCAGCCAGGAATCGACAGCTACCTACGAGCAGTACTTC.